The sequence of this TCR beta chain was determined in a study of blood T cell repertoires in COVID-19. V lost 5 bases and J 4 bases, leaving 12 bases between the germline ends. The CDR3 has 14 amino acids. Per germline, CDR1 SEHNR and CDR2 FQNEAQ (reference sequence). Notes on this clone: Other nucleotide sequences in the sample specify the same CDR3.

Generated by immunoSEQ multiplex PCR, the TCRdb table keeps only in-frame clones and is missing some. The data contain about 150,000 clones, about 80% of them seen just once; the ten biggest clones take up approximately 11%. Source material: peripheral blood. The sequence derives from a man in his 70s with active or convalescent COVID-19. The chain is built from TRBV7-9 and TRBJ1-5, with a tentative D call TRBD1 (5 bases). The CDR3 DNA sequence: TGTGCCAGCAGCCGCGGGGGGTCAAATCAGCCCCAGCATTTT. Its translation is CASSRGGSNQPQHF.